The rows below give T cell receptor beta chains drawn from one sample of a study of identical twins. TCRdb recomputed calls from the 5' RACE reads with MiXCR, one row per CDR3 protein. Among 1.5 million to 2 million distinct CDR3 sequences listed, under 35% were seen once. What was sequenced was cord blood. These receptors were taken from a newborn girl in good health. CDR3s include the opening cysteine and the closing phenylalanine or tryptophan. Each record gives: clone size, V gene, D gene, J gene, CDR3 DNA, CDR3 protein. A D gene is named only where the DNA matches it firmly. Not all rows give a size; the values are once, few, many and, for expanded clones, a class.

clone_size: once; v_call: TRBV20-1; d_call: TRBD1; j_call: TRBJ1-1; cdr3_nt: TGCAGTGCGCATGGACAGGGGAACACTGAAGCTTTCTTT; cdr3_aa: CSAHGQGNTEAFF
clone_size: few; v_call: TRBV11-2; d_call: NA; j_call: TRBJ2-7; cdr3_nt: TGTGCCAGCAGCTTTCCGGGACATCCCCCCTACGAGCAGTACTTC; cdr3_aa: CASSFPGHPPYEQYF
clone_size: few; v_call: TRBV28; d_call: TRBD2; j_call: TRBJ2-7; cdr3_nt: TGTGCCAGCTCTCGACTAGCGCACGAGCAGTACTTC; cdr3_aa: CASSRLAHEQYF
clone_size: NA; v_call: TRBV13; d_call: NA; j_call: TRBJ2-1; cdr3_nt: TGTGCCAGCAGCTCCGGGGGAGCTGGTGAGCAGTTCTTC; cdr3_aa: CASSSGGAGEQFF
clone_size: NA; v_call: TRBV10-3; d_call: NA; j_call: TRBJ2-3; cdr3_nt: TGTGCCGTCAGTGCTGCCGGGAGCGGTACAGATACGCAGTATTTT; cdr3_aa: CAVSAAGSGTDTQYF
clone_size: many; v_call: TRBV5-1; d_call: NA; j_call: TRBJ1-1; cdr3_nt: TGCGCCAGCAGGGAGCTGGCTGAAGCTTTCTTT; cdr3_aa: CASRELAEAFF
clone_size: NA; v_call: TRBV9; d_call: TRBD2; j_call: TRBJ2-3; cdr3_nt: TGTGCCAGCAGCGCTTACGCGGGGGGGCTTGGCACAGATACGCAGTATTTT; cdr3_aa: CASSAYAGGLGTDTQYF
clone_size: NA; v_call: TRBV20-1; d_call: NA; j_call: TRBJ1-4; cdr3_nt: TGCAGTGCTAGTGAGGGTAACGAAAAACTGTTTTTT; cdr3_aa: CSASEGNEKLFF
clone_size: NA; v_call: TRBV27; d_call: TRBD2; j_call: TRBJ2-7; cdr3_nt: TGTGCCAGCAGGAGCGGGGAAGCGCTCGAGCAGTACTTC; cdr3_aa: CASRSGEALEQYF
clone_size: NA; v_call: TRBV20-1; d_call: TRBD1; j_call: TRBJ2-5; cdr3_nt: TGCAGTGCCAGAATCGACAGGGCCCAAGAGACCCAGTACTTC; cdr3_aa: CSARIDRAQETQYF
clone_size: NA; v_call: TRBV7-6; d_call: NA; j_call: TRBJ1-1; cdr3_nt: TGTGCCAGCAGCTTAGGACTCAGGACTTCTACTGAAGCTTTCTTT; cdr3_aa: CASSLGLRTSTEAFF
clone_size: NA; v_call: TRBV20-1; d_call: TRBD1; j_call: TRBJ1-1; cdr3_nt: TGCAGTGCTAGAGAAGACAGGGGAAACACTGAAGCTTTCTTT; cdr3_aa: CSAREDRGNTEAFF
clone_size: many; v_call: TRBV14; d_call: NA; j_call: TRBJ2-3; cdr3_nt: TGTGCCAGCAGCCAAGTCACTCCAGATACGCAGTATTTT; cdr3_aa: CASSQVTPDTQYF
clone_size: few; v_call: TRBV3-1; d_call: TRBD2; j_call: TRBJ2-1; cdr3_nt: TGTGCCAGCAGCCAAGTACTAGCGGGAGGAAACAATGAGCAGTTCTTC; cdr3_aa: CASSQVLAGGNNEQFF
clone_size: NA; v_call: TRBV27; d_call: TRBD2; j_call: TRBJ2-7; cdr3_nt: TGTGCCAGCAGTAGGGTAGCGGGAAGGCATGAGCAGTACTTC; cdr3_aa: CASSRVAGRHEQYF
clone_size: NA; v_call: TRBV4-1; d_call: NA; j_call: TRBJ2-7; cdr3_nt: TGCGCCAGCAGCCAAGAGGGGTCGGGAGCCTACAATGAGCAGTACTTC; cdr3_aa: CASSQEGSGAYNEQYF
clone_size: few; v_call: TRBV6-6; d_call: NA; j_call: TRBJ1-5; cdr3_nt: TGTGCCAGCAGCAAAAATCCAGGGGCGCCGCATTTT; cdr3_aa: CASSKNPGAPHF
clone_size: few; v_call: TRBV7-9; d_call: NA; j_call: TRBJ2-7; cdr3_nt: TGTGCCAGCAGCGTAGTGGCCAGGGCCTACGAGCAGTACTTC; cdr3_aa: CASSVVARAYEQYF
clone_size: NA; v_call: TRBV13; d_call: NA; j_call: TRBJ2-3; cdr3_nt: TGTGCCAGCAGCTTAGAGGCCTCCCTAGCAGCTAGCACAGATACGCAGTATTTT; cdr3_aa: CASSLEASLAASTDTQYF
clone_size: many; v_call: TRBV7-6; d_call: NA; j_call: TRBJ2-6; cdr3_nt: TGTGCCAGCAGCTTAGGATTTGGGGCCAACGTCCTGACTTTC; cdr3_aa: CASSLGFGANVLTF
clone_size: few; v_call: TRBV3-1; d_call: TRBD2; j_call: TRBJ2-1; cdr3_nt: TGTGCCAGCAGCCCGACAGCTAGCGGGGGGCTCAATGAGCAGTTCTTC; cdr3_aa: CASSPTASGGLNEQFF
clone_size: few; v_call: TRBV18; d_call: NA; j_call: TRBJ1-2; cdr3_nt: TGTGCCAGCTCACCCGGGACGGATTACTATGGCTACACCTTC; cdr3_aa: CASSPGTDYYGYTF
clone_size: once; v_call: TRBV7-9; d_call: NA; j_call: TRBJ1-4; cdr3_nt: TGTGCCAGCAGCTTAAGAGTTGGTGGTTTCGAGCGTGAAAAACTGTTTTTT; cdr3_aa: CASSLRVGGFEREKLFF
clone_size: few; v_call: TRBV5-1; d_call: TRBD1; j_call: TRBJ2-6; cdr3_nt: TGTGCCAGCAGCTTAGGACAGGGCTCTGGGGCCAACGTCCTGACTTTC; cdr3_aa: CASSLGQGSGANVLTF
clone_size: NA; v_call: TRBV6-1; d_call: NA; j_call: TRBJ2-7; cdr3_nt: TGTGCCAGCGAACAGATAAGGGGTTCCTACGAGCAGTACTTC; cdr3_aa: CASEQIRGSYEQYF
clone_size: few; v_call: TRBV2; d_call: NA; j_call: TRBJ1-6; cdr3_nt: TGTGCCAGCAGTGGGGGAGGACAGCATTATAATTCACCCCTCCACTTT; cdr3_aa: CASSGGGQHYNSPLHF
clone_size: NA; v_call: TRBV9; d_call: NA; j_call: TRBJ1-1; cdr3_nt: TGTGCCAGCAGCGTAGGGGGGAGTGAAGCTTTCTTT; cdr3_aa: CASSVGGSEAFF
clone_size: NA; v_call: TRBV5-1; d_call: NA; j_call: TRBJ1-1; cdr3_nt: TGCGCCAGCAGCCGTGGTGGACAGATGAACACTGAAGCTTTCTTT; cdr3_aa: CASSRGGQMNTEAFF
clone_size: few; v_call: TRBV20-1; d_call: NA; j_call: TRBJ2-1; cdr3_nt: TGCAGTGCCACCGACCATGAGCAGTTCTTC; cdr3_aa: CSATDHEQFF
clone_size: few; v_call: TRBV6-5; d_call: TRBD2; j_call: TRBJ2-4; cdr3_nt: TGTGCCAGCAGACTAGCGTCCGGAAACATTCAGTACTTC; cdr3_aa: CASRLASGNIQYF
clone_size: few; v_call: TRBV5-1; d_call: TRBD1; j_call: TRBJ1-1; cdr3_nt: TGCGCCAGCAGGGAATCAGGGGGCCTTAGCACTGAAGCTTTCTTT; cdr3_aa: CASRESGGLSTEAFF
clone_size: NA; v_call: TRBV12-3/TRBV12-4; d_call: NA; j_call: TRBJ2-3; cdr3_nt: TGTGCCAGCAGACTTGACCGCACAGATACGCACTATTTT; cdr3_aa: CASRLDRTDTHYF
clone_size: many; v_call: TRBV20-1; d_call: TRBD2; j_call: TRBJ2-7; cdr3_nt: TGCAGTGCTAGGGGCTCACTAGCGGGGTTCTACGAGCAGTACTTC; cdr3_aa: CSARGSLAGFYEQYF
clone_size: few; v_call: TRBV5-6; d_call: TRBD1; j_call: TRBJ1-2; cdr3_nt: TGTGCCAGCAGCTTGAGACAGGGGGATGGCTGCACCTTC; cdr3_aa: CASSLRQGDGCTF
clone_size: few; v_call: TRBV9; d_call: NA; j_call: TRBJ1-1; cdr3_nt: TGTGCCAGCAGCGGGGCGGCTCCTGAAGCTTTCTTT; cdr3_aa: CASSGAAPEAFF
clone_size: few; v_call: TRBV4-2; d_call: NA; j_call: TRBJ2-1; cdr3_nt: TGTGCCAGCAGCCAAGATGGGACGGGGTGGGATGAGCAGTTCTTC; cdr3_aa: CASSQDGTGWDEQFF
clone_size: few; v_call: TRBV7-9; d_call: TRBD1; j_call: TRBJ1-6; cdr3_nt: TGTGCCAGCAGCTTCGCGACAGGGTATAATTCACCCCTCCACTTT; cdr3_aa: CASSFATGYNSPLHF
clone_size: NA; v_call: TRBV12-3/TRBV12-4; d_call: TRBD2; j_call: TRBJ2-1; cdr3_nt: TGTGCCAGCAGTTTAAGGCCGGGACTAGCGGGAGGGTTGAGGAATGAGCAGTTCTTC; cdr3_aa: CASSLRPGLAGGLRNEQFF
clone_size: NA; v_call: TRBV7-9; d_call: TRBD2; j_call: TRBJ2-1; cdr3_nt: TGTGCCAGCAGCCAAGCCCTGTCGACTAGCGGGGACTACAATGAGCAGTTCTTC; cdr3_aa: CASSQALSTSGDYNEQFF
clone_size: NA; v_call: TRBV5-1; d_call: TRBD1; j_call: TRBJ1-4; cdr3_nt: TGCGCCAGCAGCTTGGGACCTAACAGGGGGCAGGGTGAAAAACTGTTTTTT; cdr3_aa: CASSLGPNRGQGEKLFF
clone_size: NA; v_call: TRBV6-1; d_call: NA; j_call: TRBJ2-5; cdr3_nt: TGTGCCAGCAGTGCGGGCAGGACTGAGACCCAGTACTTC; cdr3_aa: CASSAGRTETQYF
clone_size: NA; v_call: TRBV6-1; d_call: NA; j_call: TRBJ2-7; cdr3_nt: TGTGCCAGCAGTGAAGAGAATTGGCAGGCCTTTTACGAGCAGTACTTC; cdr3_aa: CASSEENWQAFYEQYF
clone_size: NA; v_call: TRBV28; d_call: NA; j_call: TRBJ2-7; cdr3_nt: TGTGCCAGCAGAACAACTGGGTTTTCCTACAATGAGCAGTACTTC; cdr3_aa: CASRTTGFSYNEQYF
clone_size: once; v_call: TRBV28; d_call: TRBD1; j_call: TRBJ2-1; cdr3_nt: TGTGCCAGCGGACAGGCAGTCTACAATGAGCAGTTCTTC; cdr3_aa: CASGQAVYNEQFF
clone_size: many; v_call: TRBV6-6; d_call: NA; j_call: TRBJ2-7; cdr3_nt: TGTGCCAGCAGTCCCCTCCGGGACCGATCCTACGAGCAGTACTTC; cdr3_aa: CASSPLRDRSYEQYF
clone_size: NA; v_call: TRBV6-1; d_call: NA; j_call: TRBJ1-1; cdr3_nt: TGTGCCAGCAGTGAAGCCCTGGTCCGGAACACTGAAGCTTTCTTT; cdr3_aa: CASSEALVRNTEAFF
clone_size: few; v_call: TRBV3-1; d_call: TRBD1; j_call: TRBJ1-6; cdr3_nt: TGTGCCAGCGAAGGACCGGGACAGATAAATTCACCCCTCCACTTT; cdr3_aa: CASEGPGQINSPLHF
clone_size: NA; v_call: TRBV7-2; d_call: TRBD2; j_call: TRBJ2-5; cdr3_nt: TGTGCCAGCAGCTCCAAACTAGCGGAAGAGACCCAGTACTTC; cdr3_aa: CASSSKLAEETQYF
clone_size: many; v_call: TRBV3-1; d_call: TRBD1; j_call: TRBJ2-3; cdr3_nt: TGTGCCAGCAGCCCCCGACAGGGGCGGGATACGCAGTATTTT; cdr3_aa: CASSPRQGRDTQYF
clone_size: NA; v_call: TRBV20-1; d_call: TRBD2; j_call: TRBJ2-5; cdr3_nt: TGCAGTGCTAGCCCACTAGCGGGAGGCGGGGAGACCCAGTACTTC; cdr3_aa: CSASPLAGGGETQYF
clone_size: NA; v_call: TRBV28; d_call: TRBD2; j_call: TRBJ2-7; cdr3_nt: TGTGCCATCTCGGAGGGTAGGGGACTAGCGGGCTCCTACGAGCAGTACTTC; cdr3_aa: CAISEGRGLAGSYEQYF
clone_size: NA; v_call: TRBV7-2; d_call: TRBD1; j_call: TRBJ1-6; cdr3_nt: TGTGCCAGCAGCTTAGGGTCTATGACAGGGGCCAATTCACCCCTCCACTTT; cdr3_aa: CASSLGSMTGANSPLHF
clone_size: NA; v_call: TRBV4-1; d_call: TRBD2; j_call: TRBJ2-1; cdr3_nt: TGCGCTAGCAGCCAACCGGCCCCTAGCGGGAGCTCCTACAATGAGCAGTTCTTC; cdr3_aa: CASSQPAPSGSSYNEQFF
clone_size: NA; v_call: TRBV27; d_call: NA; j_call: TRBJ2-2; cdr3_nt: TGTGCCAGCAGTTGGTTTCGGGGCGGGGAGCTGTTTTTT; cdr3_aa: CASSWFRGGELFF